The text below deals with one T cell receptor beta chain. The data were taken from a study of T cells after yellow fever vaccination. Across the whole study: It was SMART-Seq v4 Ultra Low Input that prepared the fractions with low cell numbers.

TCRdb itself ran the 5' RACE reads through MiXCR, one entry per CDR3 protein. The data show roughly 94,000 distinct CDR3 sequences, approximately 9% seen once. The length of the CDR3 is 14 residues. V lost 4 bases, J lost 1 base, and 10 bases lay in between. Germline lookup yields CDR1 MNHEY and CDR2 SMNVEV (reference sequence). Study results and limitations: A secondary response was less intense yet reached its peak sooner, at day 5 versus 15.

Sequenced material: CD8+ T cells not binding an NS4B(214-222) dextramer, sorted from PBMCs, taken roughly 14 days after the first yellow fever vaccination. The TCR originated in a man between 18 and 29 years old who received the YFV17D yellow fever vaccine. This rearrangement joins TRBV27 to TRBJ1-1; D is perhaps TRBD1 (5 bases). The CDR3 is CASSSGTANTEAFF. As DNA, the CDR3 is TGTGCCAGCAGTTCTGGGACGGCGAACACTGAAGCTTTCTTT.